This is a list of T cell receptor beta chains from one sample in a study of blood T cell repertoires in COVID-19. The protocol was immunoSEQ multiplex PCR, while the TCRdb copy is restricted to in-frame clones and leaves out a portion. Found here are fewer than 400,000 clones, roughly 90% of them singletons; the top ten hold 3.9%. The sample consisted of PBMCs or T cells enriched from blood (not recorded which). Receptors were obtained from a woman aged 25-40 years who had been exposed to COVID-19. Each CDR3 is given with its conserved first and last residue. The D gene is left open where the match is weak. Size tells how often a clone was seen (once, few, many) or the class of an expanded clone, and some rows leave it out.

size: once; D: TRBD1; V: TRBV5-4; J: TRBJ1-2; length: 16; DNA: TGTGCCAGCAGCAGAGAACAGGGGTTCATGCTGGGTGGCTACACCTTC; CDR3: CASSREQGFMLGGYTF
size: .; D: TRBD1; V: TRBV20-1; J: TRBJ1-1; length: 15; DNA: TGCAGTGCTAGTGGACAGGACGGGCGCACTGGTGAAGCTTTCTTT; CDR3: CSASGQDGRTGEAFF
size: .; D: TRBD1; V: TRBV5-1; J: TRBJ1-2; length: 13; DNA: TGCGCCAGCAGCTTGGGCAGGGGGTACGGCTACACCTTC; CDR3: CASSLGRGYGYTF
size: once; D: .; V: TRBV19; J: TRBJ2-2; length: 13; DNA: TGTGCCAGTGGGGCCCTGAACACCGGGGAGCTGTTTTTT; CDR3: CASGALNTGELFF
size: few; D: .; V: TRBV4-1; J: TRBJ1-1; length: 15; DNA: TGCGCCAGCAGGCGTGGAGGCTCCATGAACACTGAAGCTTTCTTT; CDR3: CASRRGGSMNTEAFF
size: .; D: .; V: TRBV27; J: TRBJ1-6; length: 17; DNA: TGTGCCAGCAGTCCGACTGGACAGATGGGCTTTAATTCACCCCTCCACTTT; CDR3: CASSPTGQMGFNSPLHF
size: .; D: TRBD1; V: TRBV6-2/TRBV6-3; J: TRBJ1-1; length: 13; DNA: TGTGCCAGCAGTTTTCTATCGGACAGGGGTGCTTTCTTT; CDR3: CASSFLSDRGAFF
size: .; D: .; V: TRBV2; J: TRBJ2-3; length: 12; DNA: TGTGCCAGCGGGCCCCTCGCAGATACGCAGTATTTT; CDR3: CASGPLADTQYF
size: once; D: TRBD1; V: TRBV6-5; J: TRBJ2-5; length: 15; DNA: TGTGCCAGCAGTATTACAGGGGGCTGGAGAGAGACCCAGTACTTC; CDR3: CASSITGGWRETQYF
size: once; D: .; V: TRBV6-5; J: TRBJ1-1; length: 14; DNA: TGTGCCAGCGCTCGAGGGTTCATGAACACTGAAGCTTTCTTT; CDR3: CASARGFMNTEAFF
size: .; D: .; V: TRBV3-1/TRBV3-2; J: TRBJ2-7; length: 13; DNA: TGTGCCAGCAGCCATGGGACACGATACGAGCAGTACTTC; CDR3: CASSHGTRYEQYF
size: .; D: TRBD1; V: TRBV28; J: TRBJ2-1; length: 17; DNA: TGTGCCAGCAGTTGGGGGACAGGCCGTCAGAACTATGTTGAGCAGTTCTTC; CDR3: CASSWGTGRQNYVEQFF
size: .; D: .; V: TRBV5-1; J: TRBJ2-1; length: 14; DNA: TGCGCCAGCAGCTTGTATTCAGGGGGGAATGAGCAGTTCTTC; CDR3: CASSLYSGGNEQFF
size: .; D: .; V: TRBV2; J: TRBJ2-7; length: 15; DNA: TGTGCCAGCAGTGAAACCGGACAGTTCTCCTACGAGCAGTACTTC; CDR3: CASSETGQFSYEQYF
size: .; D: .; V: TRBV7-2; J: TRBJ1-1; length: 14; DNA: TGTGCCAGCAGCCCGCTTGCCGGGGTCACTGAAGCTTTCTTT; CDR3: CASSPLAGVTEAFF
size: .; D: .; V: TRBV13; J: TRBJ1-2; length: 13; DNA: TGTGCCAGCAGCTTAGGGGCCCTGATAAGCTACACCTTC; CDR3: CASSLGALISYTF
size: .; D: .; V: TRBV5-5; J: TRBJ2-6; length: 16; DNA: TGTGCCAGCAGCTTGGGGCGGTTCTCTGGGGCCAACGTCCTGACTTTC; CDR3: CASSLGRFSGANVLTF
size: few; D: TRBD1; V: TRBV2; J: TRBJ2-7; length: 14; DNA: TGTGCTATACATCCCGGGACAGGGGGCTACGAGCAGTACTTC; CDR3: CAIHPGTGGYEQYF
size: .; D: .; V: TRBV7-8; J: TRBJ1-3; length: 14; DNA: TGTGCCAGCAGAACAGGTCTCTCTGGAAACACCATATATTTT; CDR3: CASRTGLSGNTIYF
size: .; D: TRBD1; V: TRBV24-1; J: TRBJ1-5; length: 17; DNA: TGTGCCACCAGTGATCCGGGACAGAGCTATAGCAATCAGCCCCAGCATTTT; CDR3: CATSDPGQSYSNQPQHF
size: .; D: .; V: TRBV2; J: TRBJ2-3; length: 12; DNA: TGTGCCAGCCTACGACATATTGATACGCAGTATTTT; CDR3: CASLRHIDTQYF
size: .; D: .; V: TRBV7-9; J: TRBJ1-2; length: 16; DNA: TGTGCCAGCAGAAAACTGTTGATGGACACCGTAGGGGGCTACACCTTC; CDR3: CASRKLLMDTVGGYTF
size: .; D: TRBD1; V: TRBV11-1; J: TRBJ1-1; length: 16; DNA: TGTGCCAGCAGCTCTGGACAGGGGTGGAAAAACACTGAAGCTTTCTTT; CDR3: CASSSGQGWKNTEAFF
size: once; D: TRBD1; V: TRBV7-9; J: TRBJ2-5; length: 16; DNA: TGTGCCAGCAGCCGCCACGGGACAGGGGGCCAAGAGACCCAGTACTTC; CDR3: CASSRHGTGGQETQYF
size: .; D: .; V: TRBV2; J: TRBJ2-3; length: 16; DNA: TGTGCCAGCAGTTCTAGCAGGAGTACTAGCACAGATACGCAGTATTTT; CDR3: CASSSSRSTSTDTQYF
size: .; D: TRBD1; V: TRBV7-9; J: TRBJ1-2; length: 15; DNA: TGTGCCAGCAGCCTCTGGACGACAGGGCACTATGGCTACACCTTC; CDR3: CASSLWTTGHYGYTF
size: .; D: .; V: TRBV18; J: TRBJ1-4; length: 17; DNA: TGTGCCAGCTCACCAAGGGGAGGGGCAGGAGTTAATGAAAAACTGTTTTTT; CDR3: CASSPRGGAGVNEKLFF
size: .; D: .; V: TRBV2; J: TRBJ1-3; length: 13; DNA: TGTGCCAGCAGTAGGGGCTCTGGAAACACCATATATTTT; CDR3: CASSRGSGNTIYF
size: .; D: .; V: TRBV19; J: TRBJ1-2; length: 17; DNA: TGTGCCAGTAGTATGGCGTCAGGGAGGGGGTTTAACTATGGCTACACCTTC; CDR3: CASSMASGRGFNYGYTF
size: .; D: .; V: TRBV27; J: TRBJ2-5; length: 14; DNA: TGTGCCAGCTACCCCCCCCCTCAGGCAGAGGGCCAGTACTTC; CDR3: CASYPPPQAEGQYF
size: .; D: .; V: TRBV6-6; J: TRBJ2-7; length: 14; DNA: TGTGCCTCAATAAGCGTGGAGGGAGCCTACGAGCAGTACTTC; CDR3: CASISVEGAYEQYF
size: once; D: .; V: TRBV14; J: TRBJ2-1; length: 12; DNA: TGTGCCAGCAGCCCCACTTACAATGAGCAGTTCTTC; CDR3: CASSPTYNEQFF
size: .; D: .; V: TRBV2; J: TRBJ2-2; length: 14; DNA: TGTGCCAGCGCGACTCAGGGTTTCACCGGGGAGCTGTTTTTT; CDR3: CASATQGFTGELFF
size: .; D: .; V: TRBV3-1/TRBV3-2; J: TRBJ2-3; length: 15; DNA: TGTGCCAGCAGCCACTCGGGGGGCCATACAGATACGCAGTATTTT; CDR3: CASSHSGGHTDTQYF
size: .; D: TRBD1; V: TRBV5-1; J: TRBJ2-2; length: 16; DNA: TGCGCCAGCAGCTCCAAAAGACAGGGGGCCCCCGGGGAGCTGTTTTTT; CDR3: CASSSKRQGAPGELFF
size: .; D: .; V: TRBV5-5; J: TRBJ1-2; length: 14; DNA: TGTGCCAGCAGCTTGGACAGGTATTACTATGGCTACACCTTC; CDR3: CASSLDRYYYGYTF